The subject of this entry is one T cell receptor (beta chain). Antigen specificity is unknown. V trimming: 4 bases; J trimming: 2 bases; junction bases outside the gene matches: 6. The CDR3 spans 17 residues. The germline V gene encodes CDR1 SNHLY and CDR2 FYNNEI. The data derive from a study of cytomegalovirus exposure and HLA in healthy donors. Study findings and constraints: Indistinguishability led to the exclusion of some V segments, TRBV6-2 and TRBV6-3 included. As a later analysis showed, a missense DCLRE1C variant was linked to trimming of TCR beta V- and J-genes. Previous analysis showed most TCR beta V segments were productive about 87% or about 30% of the time.

The PCR contained 60 Vbeta and 13 Jbeta primers. Produced via immunoSEQ multiplex PCR; TCRdb's table is partial and in-frame only. Here the sample spans under 150,000 clones, around 80% being singletons. The chain carries TRBV2 and TRBJ2-6, with 9 bases that match TRBD1. This clonotype was obtained from a woman in her 40s in good health and CMV-seronegative. Material: PBMCs. The CDR3 sequence: CASSAMTGGAGANVLTF. CDR3 nucleotide sequence: TGTGCCAGCAGTGCGATGACAGGGGGTGCTGGGGCCAACGTCCTGACTTTC.